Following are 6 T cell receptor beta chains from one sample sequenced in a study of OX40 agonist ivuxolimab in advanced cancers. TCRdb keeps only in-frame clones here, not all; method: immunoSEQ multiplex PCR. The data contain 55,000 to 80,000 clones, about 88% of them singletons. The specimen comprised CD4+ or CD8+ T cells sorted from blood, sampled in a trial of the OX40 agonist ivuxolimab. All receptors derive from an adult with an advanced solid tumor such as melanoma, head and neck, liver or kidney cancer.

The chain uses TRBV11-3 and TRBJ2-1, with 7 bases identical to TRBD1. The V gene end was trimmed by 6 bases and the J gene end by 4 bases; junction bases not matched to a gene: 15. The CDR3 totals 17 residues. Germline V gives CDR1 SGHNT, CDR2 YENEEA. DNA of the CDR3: TGTGCCAGCAGGAAGCCCCACAGGGGCTTACAGTACAATGAGCAGTTCTTC. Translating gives CASRKPHRGLQYNEQFF. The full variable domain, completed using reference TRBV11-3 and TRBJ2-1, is EAGVVQSPRYKIIEKKQPVAFWCNPISGHNTLYWYLQNLGQGPELLIRYENEEAVDDSQLPKDRFSAERLKGVDSTLKIQPAELGDSAVYLCASRKPHRGLQYNEQFFGPGTRLTVL.

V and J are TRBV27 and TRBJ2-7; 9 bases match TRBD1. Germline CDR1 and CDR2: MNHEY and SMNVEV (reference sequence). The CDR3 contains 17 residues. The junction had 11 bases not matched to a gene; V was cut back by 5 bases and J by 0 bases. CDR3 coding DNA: TGTGCCAGCAGTAGTGGGTGGCTGGGACAGGGCTCCTACGAGCAGTACTTC. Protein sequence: CASSSGWLGQGSYEQYF.

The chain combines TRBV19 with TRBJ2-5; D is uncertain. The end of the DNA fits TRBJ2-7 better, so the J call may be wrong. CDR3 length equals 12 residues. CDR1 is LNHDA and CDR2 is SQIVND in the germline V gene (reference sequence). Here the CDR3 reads CASKGKGYEQYF. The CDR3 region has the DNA TGTGCCAGTAAAGGGAAAGGGTACGAGCAGTACTTC.

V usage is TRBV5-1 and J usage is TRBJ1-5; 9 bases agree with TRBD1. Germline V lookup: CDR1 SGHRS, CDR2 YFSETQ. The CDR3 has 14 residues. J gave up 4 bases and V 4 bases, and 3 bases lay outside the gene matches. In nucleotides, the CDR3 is TGCGCCAGCAGCCCGGGACAGGGTAATCAGCCCCAGCATTTT. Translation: CASSPGQGNQPQHF.

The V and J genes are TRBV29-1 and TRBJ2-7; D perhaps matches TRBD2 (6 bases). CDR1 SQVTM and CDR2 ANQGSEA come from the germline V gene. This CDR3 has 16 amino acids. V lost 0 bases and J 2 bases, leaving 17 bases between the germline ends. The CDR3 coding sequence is TGCAGCGTTGAAGAATCCGGAAGACTAGGTACCTACGAGCAGTACTTC. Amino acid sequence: CSVEESGRLGTYEQYF.

As DNA, the CDR3 is TGTGCCAGCAGCACTAGCCTAACAGGGGCGGGCGGGGAGCTGTTTTTT. Translating it yields CASSTSLTGAGGELFF. The genes are TRBV7-7 and TRBJ2-2; TRBD1 is a possible D gene (7 bases). V dropped 5 bases and J dropped 7 bases, with 20 bases sitting between them. The CDR3 length is 16 residues. CDR1 SSHAT and CDR2 FNYEAQ come from the germline V gene (reference sequence).